This T cell receptor (beta chain) was found in a study of T-cell reconstitution after alpha-beta-depleted transplantation in children (dated by TCRdb to between 2015 and 2016). With respect to the entire study: T-cell immune reconstitution after TCRalphabeta/CD19-depleted allogeneic hematopoietic cell transplantation in children was quantitatively tracked in the study by means of TCR repertoire profiling.

The CDR3, cysteine through phenylalanine, is 13 amino acids long. Just CDR3 DNA is preserved here, 39 bases in frame from base 1. Germline trimming amounts to 4 bases on V and 3 bases on J, with 2 as the count of junction bases outside the gene matches. CDR1 and CDR2, per the germline V gene, are ENHRY and SYGVKD. Taken with the paper, the label for treatment or condition translates to: allogeneic hematopoietic cell transplantation with graft depleted of TCRalphabeta T cells and CD19 B cells. TCRalphabeta/CD19-depleted allogeneic hematopoietic cell grafts were given to the transplant recipients, all of whom were children. Receptors were amplified or captured by PCR. TCRdb lists the instrument as Illumina HiSeq 2500. TCR library preparation used molecular barcoding, with unique molecular identifiers applied to normalize quantification of the TCRbeta repertoire. Using fastp at Q25 and MiXCR, TCRdb reprocessed the public reads and kept productive beta chains. Rows with a matching CDR3 protein are joined into one entry that keeps the most common DNA and genes. This sample is represented by about 100,000 distinct CDR3 sequences; 5% to 8% of them were singletons. Together, the top ten hold roughly 24% of the sample.

The investigation overall reported the following: In some patients, the high TCRbeta diversity seen at day 60 was put down to recipient T cells and intrathymic progenitors that had survived conditioning. The apparently early alphabetaT-cell count recovery about two months after transplant was reportedly dependent on only several hundred rapidly expanded clones derived from non-depleted graft cells. Over the following months the frequencies of hyperexpanded clones went down, and after one year T-cell counts and TCRbeta diversity were mostly credited to newly produced T cells.

There are many counts of this clonotype. Its antigen specificity is not known. No qualities accompany the bases; no much larger clone lies one base away. The TCR sequence derives from a male patient aged 2 to 10 who had a stem cell transplant for acute lymphoblastic leukemia, so the T cells may come from the graft donor. Here the chain combines TRBV10-3 and TRBJ2-5, with 7 junctional bases fitting TRBD1. Material: PBMCs, mostly from graft donor cells, obtained 360 days after TCRalphabeta/CD19-depleted stem cell transplant. This receptor carries the CDR3 CAISGDREETQYF. At the DNA level, the sequence is TGTGCCATCAGTGGAGACAGGGAAGAGACCCAGTACTTC.